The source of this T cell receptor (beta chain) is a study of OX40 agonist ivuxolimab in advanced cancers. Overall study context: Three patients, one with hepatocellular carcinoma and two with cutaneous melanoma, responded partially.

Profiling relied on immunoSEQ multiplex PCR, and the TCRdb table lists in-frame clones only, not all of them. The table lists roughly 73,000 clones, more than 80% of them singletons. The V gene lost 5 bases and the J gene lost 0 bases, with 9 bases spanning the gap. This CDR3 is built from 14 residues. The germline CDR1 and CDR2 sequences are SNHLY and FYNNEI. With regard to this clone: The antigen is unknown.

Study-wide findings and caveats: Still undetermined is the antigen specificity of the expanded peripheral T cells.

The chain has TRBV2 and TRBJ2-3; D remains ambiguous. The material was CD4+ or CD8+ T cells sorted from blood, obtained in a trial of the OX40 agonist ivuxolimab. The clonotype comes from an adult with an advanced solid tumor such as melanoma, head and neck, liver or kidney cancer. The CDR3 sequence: CASSPRTSTDTQYF. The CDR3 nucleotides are TGTGCCAGCAGTCCCCGTACTAGCACAGATACGCAGTATTTT.